The rows below give T cell receptor beta chains drawn from one sample of a study of T cell responses to AZD1222 COVID-19 vaccine. Repertoires were generated with immunoSEQ multiplex PCR, while TCRdb's copy carries only in-frame clones and drops some. The sample has 150,000 to 200,000 clones, approximately 95% seen once. The sequences come from peripheral blood, collected on day 0 of AZD1222 vaccination. The origin of the receptors is an adult in good health. Each CDR3 is given with its conserved first and last residue. Each record gives: J gene, D gene, clone size, V gene, CDR3 DNA, CDR3 protein. The D gene is left open where the match is weak. For some rows the clone size is stated as once, few or many, or as a class when expanded; others skip it.

J: TRBJ2-6; D: NA; size: NA; V: TRBV9; DNA: TGTGCCAGCAGAGAGGGTGGTGGGGCCAACGTCCTGACTTTC; CDR3: CASREGGGANVLTF
J: TRBJ2-7; D: NA; size: NA; V: TRBV10-1; DNA: TGCGCCAGCAGTCCCGGGACTTTTAGCTACGAGCAGTACTTC; CDR3: CASSPGTFSYEQYF
J: TRBJ1-6; D: NA; size: NA; V: TRBV5-1; DNA: TGCGCCAGCAGCTTAACCCCGGGTGTGGCCACTGGGTATAGCGGTTCACCCCTCCACTTT; CDR3: CASSLTPGVATGYSGSPLHF
J: TRBJ2-3; D: NA; size: NA; V: TRBV7-9; DNA: TGTGCCAGCAGCTTAACCAGCGTCACAGATACGCAGTATTTT; CDR3: CASSLTSVTDTQYF
J: TRBJ1-1; D: NA; size: NA; V: TRBV12-3/TRBV12-4; DNA: TGTGCCAGCAGTTGGGGGGTGGGAACTGAAGCTTTCTTT; CDR3: CASSWGVGTEAFF
J: TRBJ1-6; D: NA; size: NA; V: TRBV2; DNA: TGTGCCGGATCGATACAGGGCTCGCCCCTCCACTTT; CDR3: CAGSIQGSPLHF
J: TRBJ1-2; D: NA; size: NA; V: TRBV11-2; DNA: TGTGCCAGCAGCTTAGATCGTTCAACAGGTGATGGCTACACCTTC; CDR3: CASSLDRSTGDGYTF
J: TRBJ1-2; D: TRBD1; size: NA; V: TRBV27; DNA: TGTGCCAGCAGTCTGACAGGGAACAATGGCTACACCTTC; CDR3: CASSLTGNNGYTF
J: TRBJ1-2; D: TRBD1; size: NA; V: TRBV19; DNA: TGTGCCAGTAGTAGTACAGGGGGCAGGGGCTATGGCTACACCTTC; CDR3: CASSSTGGRGYGYTF
J: TRBJ1-3; D: NA; size: NA; V: TRBV7-8; DNA: TGTGCCAGCAGCTTCATCAGGACCTCTGGAAACACCATATATTTT; CDR3: CASSFIRTSGNTIYF
J: TRBJ1-2; D: NA; size: NA; V: TRBV7-9; DNA: TGTGCCAGCAGCTTAGGGGGGGACTATGGCTACACCTTC; CDR3: CASSLGGDYGYTF
J: TRBJ1-2; D: NA; size: NA; V: TRBV30; DNA: TGTGCCTGGAGTGTACGGCGGCCGGGATCTGGCTACACCTTC; CDR3: CAWSVRRPGSGYTF
J: TRBJ2-3; D: TRBD1; size: NA; V: TRBV12-5; DNA: TGTGCTAGTGGCCCGACAGGGGTCACAGATACGCAGTATTTT; CDR3: CASGPTGVTDTQYF
J: TRBJ1-6; D: NA; size: NA; V: TRBV5-1; DNA: TGCGCCAGCAGCTTCTCGTGGTTGGGATCCTATAATTCACCCCTCCACTTT; CDR3: CASSFSWLGSYNSPLHF
J: TRBJ1-5; D: NA; size: NA; V: TRBV27; DNA: TGTGCCAGCAGTCGAACACTCAGCAATCAGCCCCAGCATTTT; CDR3: CASSRTLSNQPQHF
J: TRBJ1-5; D: NA; size: few; V: TRBV6-4; DNA: TGTGCCAGCAGTGCTGGGGGAGGGGGAAATCAGCCCCAGCATTTT; CDR3: CASSAGGGGNQPQHF
J: TRBJ1-1; D: NA; size: NA; V: TRBV7-9; DNA: TGTGCCAGCAGCTTAAAGAACACTGAAGCTTTCTTT; CDR3: CASSLKNTEAFF
J: TRBJ2-3; D: TRBD1; size: NA; V: TRBV18; DNA: TGTGCCAGCTCACAAAACCCCAGGGGGTTCGGGACAGATACGCAGTATTTT; CDR3: CASSQNPRGFGTDTQYF
J: TRBJ2-2; D: NA; size: NA; V: TRBV7-7; DNA: TGTGCCAGCAGCTCGGAGGGGGCCCCGGTCGGGGAGCTGTTTTTT; CDR3: CASSSEGAPVGELFF
J: TRBJ2-3; D: TRBD2; size: NA; V: TRBV27; DNA: TGTGCCAGCAGTTCGGCCCCTCTAGCGGGGATCACAGATACGCAGTATTTT; CDR3: CASSSAPLAGITDTQYF
J: TRBJ1-2; D: TRBD1; size: NA; V: TRBV10-3; DNA: TGTGCCATCCAGGGACAGGGAATTGGCTACACCTTC; CDR3: CAIQGQGIGYTF
J: TRBJ1-4; D: NA; size: NA; V: TRBV7-9; DNA: TGTGCCAGCAGCGCACAGGGAGGGGGTGAAAAACTGTTTTTT; CDR3: CASSAQGGGEKLFF
J: TRBJ1-2; D: NA; size: once; V: TRBV11-2; DNA: TGTGCCAGCAGCTTAGAAACAGCAGACTACACCTTC; CDR3: CASSLETADYTF
J: TRBJ1-5; D: NA; size: NA; V: TRBV16; DNA: TGTGCCAGCAGCCAATCCGGGGGGGGCTATAGCAATCAGCCCCAGCATTTT; CDR3: CASSQSGGGYSNQPQHF
J: TRBJ2-7; D: NA; size: once; V: TRBV7-8; DNA: TGTGCCAGCAGCTCGATACTAGAAAACTACGAGCAGTACTTC; CDR3: CASSSILENYEQYF
J: TRBJ1-5; D: NA; size: NA; V: TRBV30; DNA: TGTGCCTGGAGTGTCCAGCCCTATCAGCCCCAGCATTTT; CDR3: CAWSVQPYQPQHF
J: TRBJ1-6; D: NA; size: NA; V: TRBV5-4; DNA: TGTGCCAGCAGCTTGCTAGGGTCGGATTCACCCCTCCACTTT; CDR3: CASSLLGSDSPLHF
J: TRBJ1-3; D: NA; size: NA; V: TRBV19; DNA: TGTGCCAGCGCAGGGGTTCCTGGAAACACCATATATTTT; CDR3: CASAGVPGNTIYF
J: TRBJ1-1; D: NA; size: NA; V: TRBV5-4; DNA: TGTGCCAGCAGCCTTATTGGCGGGACAACGGCTGAAGCTTTCTTT; CDR3: CASSLIGGTTAEAFF
J: TRBJ1-5; D: NA; size: NA; V: TRBV5-5; DNA: TGTGCCAGCAGCTTAGGCGACCAGCCCCAGCATTTT; CDR3: CASSLGDQPQHF
J: TRBJ2-1; D: TRBD2; size: NA; V: TRBV10-3; DNA: TGTGCCATCCTTGAAGGCCTAGGACTAGCGGGAGGAGGTGAGCAGTTCTTC; CDR3: CAILEGLGLAGGGEQFF
J: TRBJ2-7; D: NA; size: NA; V: TRBV3-1/TRBV3-2; DNA: TGTGCCAGCAGCCACAGACAGAACTACGAGCAGTACTTC; CDR3: CASSHRQNYEQYF
J: TRBJ1-1; D: NA; size: NA; V: TRBV7-6; DNA: TGTGCCAGCAGCCCCGGACCTGGGAACACTGAAGCTTTCTTT; CDR3: CASSPGPGNTEAFF
J: TRBJ1-1; D: TRBD1; size: NA; V: TRBV9; DNA: TGTGCCAGCAGCCCCGGACAGGACCCGACGGCTTTCTTT; CDR3: CASSPGQDPTAFF
J: TRBJ2-1; D: NA; size: NA; V: TRBV6-1; DNA: TGTGCCAGCAGTGAGATTGACCAAAGCAGCTATGAGCAGTTCTTC; CDR3: CASSEIDQSSYEQFF
J: TRBJ1-1; D: NA; size: NA; V: TRBV5-1; DNA: TGCGCCAGCAGCTTGGTTTCTGGCACGGCCACTGAAGCTTTCTTT; CDR3: CASSLVSGTATEAFF
J: TRBJ2-2; D: NA; size: NA; V: TRBV6-2/TRBV6-3; DNA: TGTGCCAGCAGTTACCAAGGGTCCGGGGAGCTGTTTTTT; CDR3: CASSYQGSGELFF
J: TRBJ1-3; D: NA; size: NA; V: TRBV18; DNA: TGTGCCAGCTCACCACCATCAGGGTCCGGAGACACCATATATTTT; CDR3: CASSPPSGSGDTIYF
J: TRBJ2-5; D: TRBD2; size: NA; V: TRBV5-8; DNA: TGTGCCAGCGGAGTAGCGGGGTCCTCTGGGGAGACCCAGTACTTC; CDR3: CASGVAGSSGETQYF
J: TRBJ1-5; D: NA; size: NA; V: TRBV5-8; DNA: TGTGCCAGCAGCATATGGGGGGTCGGGGACAATCAGCCCCAGCATTTT; CDR3: CASSIWGVGDNQPQHF
J: TRBJ2-1; D: TRBD2; size: NA; V: TRBV13; DNA: TGTGCCAGCACCGGGGGGACTAGGACCTACAATGAGCAGTTCTTC; CDR3: CASTGGTRTYNEQFF
J: TRBJ1-2; D: NA; size: NA; V: TRBV27; DNA: TGTGCCAGCAGTTTATCGAGGGGGTGGAACTATGGCTACACCTTC; CDR3: CASSLSRGWNYGYTF
J: TRBJ2-7; D: NA; size: NA; V: TRBV2; DNA: TGTGCCAGCACAAGGGGTTACGAGCAGTACTTC; CDR3: CASTRGYEQYF